This T cell receptor beta chain is from a study of tumor and adjacent non-tumor tissue in lung cancer. Overall study: Patients were aged roughly 30 to 76, roughly 9 men and about five women, stage I to III. Study-level findings and limits: Higher tumor TCR diversity was associated with shorter survival. Tumor tissue had significantly higher TCR diversity than normal lung.

Three rounds of nested PCR, following a modified ARM-PCR protocol, produced the TCRbeta library. Each CDR3 protein is one row after TCRdb ran MiXCR on the multiplex PCR reads. The sample holds over 40,000 distinct CDR3 sequences, 60% to 80% seen once. For this clonotype: Its antigen is currently unknown.

RNA was extracted from bulk tissue without any cell sorting. Distant lung tissue was collected more than 3 cm away from the tumor edge. Donors were chemotherapy-naive, newly diagnosed lung cancer surgical patients in China, August–November 2014. V was pared by 2 bases and J by 2 bases, with 8 bases between. The CDR3 contains 14 residues. Germline V gives CDR1 MGHRA, CDR2 YSYEKL. The chain joins TRBV4-1 to TRBJ2-3; no clear D gene. The source of this sequence is a woman aged 60-75 years with non-small cell lung cancer. Input material: distant non-tumor lung tissue. CDR3 protein: CASSQRQDTDTQYF. CDR3 DNA: TGCGCCAGCAGCCAACGTCAGGACACAGATACGCAGTATTTT.